This T cell receptor (beta chain) was sequenced for a study of shared T cell receptors in the human thymus. This CDR3 region has 13 residues. Deletions cut 8 bases from V and 1 base from J, with 10 bases between. Germline loops: CDR1 KGHSH, CDR2 LQKENI. Measured with immunoSEQ multiplex PCR; TCRdb has only the in-frame clones, and not every one. The data contain approximately 490,000 clones, about 84% of them singletons. The same sample was also used in a study of human thymus T cells. Turning to that study: Thymus tissue was removed during corrective cardiac surgery. In thymic and blood repertoires alike, V and J usage looked biased. Related research described thymic repertoires that were highly overlapping among unrelated individuals.

The chain recombines TRBV18 with TRBJ2-3; unclear D gene. The sequencing sample was made of thymocytes. This receptor was taken from a boy less than two years old with a congenital heart defect. In DNA, the CDR3 is TGTGCCAGCCTTCAGGTCGGCACAGATACGCAGTATTTT. Translating gives CASLQVGTDTQYF.